These 21 T cell receptor beta chains were all obtained from the same sample, sequenced in a study of blood T cell repertoires in COVID-19. Some clones are missing from TCRdb's copy, which holds only in-frame ones; the method was immunoSEQ multiplex PCR. The sample lists fewer than 450,000 clones; roughly 90% were seen once. Sequenced: peripheral blood. The receptors shown here come from a woman aged 70-85 years with COVID-19, enrolled during active disease.

The CDR3 spells CASILAVNTEAFF. The CDR3 DNA reads as TGTGCCAGCATCCTGGCCGTGAACACTGAAGCTTTCTTT. The chain carries TRBV12-3 or TRBV12-4 and TRBJ1-1; no clear D gene. This CDR3 has 13 residues. Between the trimmed V and J ends, which lost 7 bases and 0 bases, there was a span of 9 bases.

The chain couples TRBV29-1 to TRBJ2-7, with TRBD2 matching over 9 bases. CDR1 and CDR2 (germline): SQVTM, ANQGSEA. There are 15 residues in the CDR3. With 5 bases clipped from V and 2 bases from J, the junction kept 10 bases outside the gene matches. CDR3 protein: CSVHVPSGETYEQYF. CDR3 coding DNA: TGCAGCGTTCACGTTCCTAGCGGGGAAACCTACGAGCAGTACTTC.

The genes are TRBV5-8 and TRBJ2-3; TRBD2 is a possible D gene (5 bases). V shed 2 bases and J shed 10 bases, with 17 bases lying between them. This CDR3 spans 14 amino acids. Germline V CDR1 and CDR2: SGHTS, YDEGEE. The CDR3: CASSLGSGVLPQYF. DNA of the CDR3: TGTGCCAGCAGCTTAGGGTCCGGGGTCCTTCCGCAGTATTTT.

V and J are TRBV29-1 and TRBJ1-6; TRBD1 agrees at 11 bases. From germline, CDR1 is SQVTM and CDR2 ANQGSEA. V gave up 7 bases and J gave up 8 bases; unmatched junction bases: 1. CDR3 size: 12 residues. The CDR3 region is CSAGQGDSPLHF. CDR3 in DNA: TGCAGCGCGGGACAGGGGGATTCACCCCTCCACTTT.

The rearrangement links TRBV29-1 to TRBJ1-1, with 9 bases matching TRBD1. The CDR3 is 12 residues long. V lost 7 bases and J lost 6; bases outside the gene matches: 6. Germline values: CDR1 SQVTM, CDR2 ANQGSEA. This CDR3 is CSGNRGQAEAFF. Here the CDR3 DNA reads TGCAGCGGAAACAGGGGGCAGGCTGAAGCTTTCTTT.

This sequence joins TRBV7-2 and TRBJ2-7, with TRBD2 as a possible D gene (5 bases). The CDR3 runs 14 residues. V shed 5 bases and J shed 3 bases, with 14 bases lying between them. Germline V gives CDR1 SGHTA, CDR2 FQGNSA. CDR3 residues: CASSLGRGFYEQYF. For the CDR3, the DNA is TGTGCCAGCAGCCTCGGACGGGGTTTCTACGAGCAGTACTTC.

This clone came up once. The chain combines TRBV3-1 (or the pseudogene TRBV3-2) with TRBJ2-7; 7 bases line up with TRBD1. The CDR3 contains 13 residues. Trimming at V came to 5 bases and at J to 4 bases, leaving 5 bases not matched to a gene. Per germline, CDR1 LGHDT and CDR2 YNNKEL (reference sequence). CDR3 sequence reads: CASSLRGPYEQYF. In DNA form, the CDR3 reads TGTGCCAGCAGCTTGAGGGGGCCTTACGAGCAGTACTTC.

The CDR3 reads CASSSRDTLGPQHF. CDR3 nucleotides: TGTGCCAGCAGCTCTCGGGACACCTTAGGGCCCCAGCATTTT. This sequence joins TRBV7-8 and TRBJ1-5, with D perhaps matching TRBD1 (6 bases). Trimming removed 4 bases from V and 9 bases from J, with 16 bases in between. In germline, CDR1 is SGHVS, CDR2 FQNEAQ. The CDR3 covers 14 residues.

V and J are TRBV2 and TRBJ1-2; 9 nucleotides line up with TRBD1. CDR1 and CDR2 from the germline V gene are SNHLY and FYNNEI. This CDR3 region has 14 residues. Germline trimming cut 6 bases from V and 4 bases from J; bases unmatched to any gene: 6. The DNA of the CDR3 is TGTGCCAGCAGGGGGGGACAGGGTAGCTATGGCTACACCTTC. Amino acids: CASRGGQGSYGYTF.

This chain connects TRBV11-2 to TRBJ1-4; 9 nucleotides align to TRBD1. The CDR3 is 15 amino acids. V shed 5 bases, J shed 7 bases, and the junction held 8 bases outside the gene matches. CDR1 SGHAT and CDR2 FQNNGV come from the germline V gene. The DNA of the CDR3 is TGTGCCAGCAGCCCGGGACAGGGTCAACCTGAAAAACTGTTTTTT. Encoded protein: CASSPGQGQPEKLFF.

V usage is TRBV10-3 and J usage is TRBJ1-1; 7 bases are shared with TRBD1. The CDR3 extends over 13 amino acids. Germline V gene data show CDR1 as ENHRY and CDR2 as SYGVKD. V shed 6 bases, J shed 2 bases, and the junction held 3 bases outside the gene matches. The CDR3 region is CAISQGVNTEAFF. The CDR3, as DNA: TGTGCCATCAGCCAGGGGGTTAACACTGAAGCTTTCTTT.

CDR3 DNA sequence: TGTGCCAGCAGTGAAGCTAGGCAGGGTAATGAAAAACTGTTTTTT. It codes for CASSEARQGNEKLFF. The rearrangement joins TRBV2 to TRBJ1-4; a possible D gene is TRBD1 (5 bases). Germline CDR1 and CDR2: SNHLY and FYNNEI. V was clipped by 0 bases and J by 4 bases, with 9 bases between them. The CDR3 is made up of 15 amino acids.

V usage is TRBV7-3 and J usage is TRBJ2-7; TRBD2 agrees at 9 bases. Germline trimming cut 2 bases from V and 2 bases from J; bases unmatched to any gene: 4. This CDR3 has 15 amino acids. Germline V CDR1 and CDR2: SGHTA, FQGTGA. The CDR3 spells CASSLDSGGAYEQYF. The CDR3 nucleotides are TGTGCCAGCAGCTTAGATAGCGGGGGAGCCTACGAGCAGTACTTC.

The CDR3 sequence: CASSLARLGDTEAFF. The DNA of the CDR3 is TGTGCCAGCAGCTTAGCTCGTCTCGGGGACACTGAAGCTTTCTTT. The gene calls are TRBV7-9 and TRBJ1-1; D ambiguous. Trimming took off 0 bases at V and 3 bases at J, with 11 bases between the two ends. The germline CDR1 and CDR2 sequences are SEHNR and FQNEAQ (reference sequence). The CDR3 spans 15 residues.

This rearrangement joins TRBV11-2 to TRBJ1-5, with unresolved D. The CDR3 loop spans 14 amino acids. CDR1 is SGHAT, CDR2 FQNNGV, per germline. Trimming cost V 0 bases and J 1 base, with 4 bases left between them. The DNA for the CDR3 is TGTGCCAGCAGCTTAGAGGGCAGCAATCAGCCCCAGCATTTT. It is translated as CASSLEGSNQPQHF.

The chain combines TRBV12-3 or TRBV12-4 with TRBJ2-5; possible D gene TRBD1, 5 bases. V gave up 3 bases and J gave up 0 bases, with 5 bases separating them. This CDR3 has 13 residues. CDR3: CASSLGHQETQYF. CDR3 DNA: TGTGCCAGCAGTTTGGGGCACCAAGAGACCCAGTACTTC.

This chain links TRBV3-1 (or the pseudogene TRBV3-2) with TRBJ1-3, with TRBD1 matching 8 bases. CDR3 length: 15 amino acids. CDR1 and CDR2 (germline): LGHDT, YNNKEL (reference sequence). After removal of 6 bases from V and 0 bases from J, the junction contained 4 bases not matched to a gene. The CDR3 DNA reads as TGTGCCAGCAGAAGGACAGGGAGCTCTGGAAACACCATATATTTT. It encodes CASRRTGSSGNTIYF.

The DNA of the CDR3 is TGTGCCAGCCATAACCTATTTCCCTTCTACGAGCAGTACTTC. This codes for CASHNLFPFYEQYF. The J gene is TRBJ2-7, the V gene TRBV6-5; the D is unclear. The CDR3 is 14 residues long. V lost 8 bases, J lost 3 bases, and 17 bases lay in between. CDR1 is MNHEY, CDR2 SVGAGI, per germline.

The chain has TRBV27 and TRBJ1-2; 8 nucleotides match TRBD1. J lost 5 bases, V lost 0 bases, and 5 bases had no gene match. Germline-derived CDR1 and CDR2 are MNHEY and SMNVEV (reference sequence). The CDR3 is made up of 15 amino acids. DNA for the CDR3: TGTGCCAGCAGTTTATCGCAGGGGGCATATTATGGCTACACCTTC. This translates into CASSLSQGAYYGYTF.

The CDR3 protein is CASSLRSYEQYF. CDR3 in DNA: TGTGCCAGCAGCTTGCGTTCCTACGAGCAGTACTTC. The chain is built from TRBV5-6 and TRBJ2-7; D gene uncertain. Germline V gene data show CDR1 as SGHDT and CDR2 as YYEEEE. The V end lost 1 base, the J end lost 1 base, and 3 bases lay between the germline ends. The CDR3 sequence is 12 residues long.

Note on this clone: The sample holds other DNA sequences that translate to the same CDR3. The V call is TRBV20-1, the J call TRBJ2-3, with D tentatively TRBD2 (6 bases). The CDR3 covers 12 residues. V lost 3 bases and J lost 3, with 7 bases in between. Germline lookup yields CDR1 DFQATT and CDR2 SNEGSKA (reference sequence). The CDR3 nucleotides are TGCAGTGCTAGTCGGGGGACAGATACGCAGTATTTT. This sequence encodes CSASRGTDTQYF.